This T cell receptor (beta chain) was sequenced for a study of T cell responses to AZD1222 COVID-19 vaccine. This clone has just a few counts. Per the germline V gene, CDR1 is SGHDT and CDR2 is YYEEEE. This CDR3 spans 12 amino acids. V shed 3 bases and J shed 7 bases, with 8 bases lying between them. Using immunoSEQ multiplex PCR, the repertoire was profiled, and TCRdb retains in-frame clones only, with some absent. The table lists about 140,000 clones, about 88% of them singletons. The rearrangement joins TRBV5-6 to TRBJ2-1; no reliable D call. This TCR was recovered from an adult in good health. Material: peripheral blood, obtained on day 0 of AZD1222 vaccination. This chain's CDR3 is CASSSQRNEQFF. The CDR3 DNA follows: TGTGCCAGCAGCTCTCAACGAAATGAGCAGTTCTTC.